This is a list of T cell receptor beta chains from one sample in a study of cytomegalovirus exposure and HLA in healthy donors. Sequencing was performed with immunoSEQ multiplex PCR; in TCRdb, only in-frame clones are kept and a portion is missing. The sample contains approximately 160,000 clones, 65% to 80% of which appear only once. Sequences were obtained from PBMCs. These TCRs come from a woman younger than 45 in good health and CMV-seronegative. Both conserved end residues are part of each CDR3. Each record gives: D gene, J gene, clone size, V gene, CDR3 DNA, CDR3 protein. The D gene is left open where the match is weak. Size is stated for part of the rows, as once, few or many counts, or as a class when the clone is expanded.

. | TRBJ2-3 | few | TRBV5-4 | TGTGCCAGCAGCTCCCTCCTGGATACGCAGTATTTT | CASSSLLDTQYF
TRBD1 | TRBJ1-2 | . | TRBV6-1 | TGTGCCAGCAGTAACCACAGGGGGTTCTATGGCTACACCTTC | CASSNHRGFYGYTF
. | TRBJ2-1 | . | TRBV7-8 | TGTGCCAGCCGACCCGGAGGAGTCTACAATGAGCAGTTCTTC | CASRPGGVYNEQFF
. | TRBJ1-1 | . | TRBV19 | TGTGCCTCAGGCATGAACACTGAAGCTTTCTTT | CASGMNTEAFF
TRBD1 | TRBJ2-7 | . | TRBV7-3 | TGTGCCAGCAGCTTAACGGGGACAGTCTACGAGCAGTACTTC | CASSLTGTVYEQYF
TRBD1 | TRBJ1-1 | . | TRBV4-1 | TGCGCCAGCAGCCAAGATAGCCGACAGGGCATGAACACTGAAGCTTTCTTT | CASSQDSRQGMNTEAFF
. | TRBJ1-2 | . | TRBV30 | TGTGCCTGGGGGACCCGGGGGGGGCAGAGTGGCTACACCTTC | CAWGTRGGQSGYTF
. | TRBJ1-4 | . | TRBV16 | TGTGCCAGCAGCCCTAACGACAGAAAACTGTTTTTT | CASSPNDRKLFF
TRBD2 | TRBJ2-1 | . | TRBV4-1 | TGCGCCAGCAGCCAAGAAAGCTGGACCGGGAGGTACAATGAGCAGTTCTTC | CASSQESWTGRYNEQFF
TRBD2 | TRBJ2-7 | . | TRBV28 | TGTGCCAGCAGGCGAGGGACTAGCGGTTCGTACGAGCAGTACTTC | CASRRGTSGSYEQYF
. | TRBJ1-4 | . | TRBV19 | TGTGCCAGTAGTCAAGACAGGAACGGAGAAAAACTGTTTTTT | CASSQDRNGEKLFF
TRBD2 | TRBJ2-5 | . | TRBV11-3 | TGTGCCAGCAGCTTCGGGACTAGCGGGGGGGAGACCCAGTACTTC | CASSFGTSGGETQYF
. | TRBJ1-4 | . | TRBV9 | TGTGCCAGCAGCGCCCGGGACACAAATGAAAAACTGTTTTTT | CASSARDTNEKLFF
TRBD1 | TRBJ2-5 | . | TRBV9 | TGTGCCAGCAGCCCCAGGACAGGCCAACAAGAGACCCAGTACTTC | CASSPRTGQQETQYF
TRBD1 | TRBJ1-5 | . | TRBV30 | TGTGCCTGGAGTTCAGGGGGGTCCAATCAGCCCCAGCATTTT | CAWSSGGSNQPQHF
TRBD1 | TRBJ1-2 | few | TRBV27 | TGTGCCAGCAGTTTATCAGGACAGGGGTATGGCTACACCTTC | CASSLSGQGYGYTF
. | TRBJ1-1 | . | TRBV7-2 | TGTGCCAGCAGCTTCGGGGTCGGACGGAAGAACACTGAAGCTTTCTTT | CASSFGVGRKNTEAFF
. | TRBJ2-3 | . | TRBV11-2 | TGTGCCAGCAGCCTAGGGCGGGATCCCAAGACAGATACGCAGTATTTT | CASSLGRDPKTDTQYF
TRBD2 | TRBJ2-5 | once | TRBV5-1 | TGCGCCAGCAGCTATACAAGCGGGGGGGGAGAGACCCAGTACTTC | CASSYTSGGGETQYF
. | TRBJ1-1 | . | TRBV27 | TGTGCCAGCAGCTTCTCGGACAGACCTACTGAAGCTTTCTTT | CASSFSDRPTEAFF
TRBD1 | TRBJ2-4 | . | TRBV30 | TGTGCCTGGAGTGTACAGGGGGTCGACATTCAGTACTTC | CAWSVQGVDIQYF
TRBD1 | TRBJ2-7 | few | TRBV7-9 | TGTGCCAGCAGCCCCAACTTCAGACAGGGTTCCTACGAGCAGTACTTC | CASSPNFRQGSYEQYF
. | TRBJ1-5 | . | TRBV2 | TGTGCCAGCAGTGAAGTGATCCTTTCTGGGGGGAGTCAGCCCCAGCATTTT | CASSEVILSGGSQPQHF
TRBD2 | TRBJ2-5 | . | TRBV9 | TGTGCCAGCAGCCTGGGGGGACTAGCGGGGGGCCAAGAGACCCAGTACTTC | CASSLGGLAGGQETQYF
. | TRBJ2-2 | . | TRBV7-3 | TGTGCCAGCAGCCCCGATACGGTTAACACCGGGGAGCTGTTTTTT | CASSPDTVNTGELFF
. | TRBJ2-7 | . | TRBV6-1 | TGTGCCAGCATTTCTCAGGGGCGGTTCTCCTACGAGCAGTACTTC | CASISQGRFSYEQYF
. | TRBJ1-4 | . | TRBV19 | TGTGCCAGTAGTATAGACCGGGAGGAAAAACTGTTTTTT | CASSIDREEKLFF